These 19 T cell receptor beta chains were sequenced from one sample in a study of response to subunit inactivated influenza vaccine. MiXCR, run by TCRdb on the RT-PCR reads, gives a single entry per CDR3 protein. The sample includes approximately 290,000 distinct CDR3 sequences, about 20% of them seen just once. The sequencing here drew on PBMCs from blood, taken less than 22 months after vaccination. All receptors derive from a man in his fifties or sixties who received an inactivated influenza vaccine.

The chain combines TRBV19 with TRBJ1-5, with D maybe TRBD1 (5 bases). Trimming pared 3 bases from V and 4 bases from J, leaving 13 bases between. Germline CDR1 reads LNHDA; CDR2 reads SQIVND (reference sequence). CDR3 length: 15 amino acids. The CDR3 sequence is CASSIGTVNNQPQHF. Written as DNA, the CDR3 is TGTGCCAGTAGTATCGGGACGGTAAATAATCAGCCCCAGCATTTT.

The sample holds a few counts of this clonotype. The CDR3 protein is CSAQQLAGGWETQYF. CDR3 DNA: TGCAGTGCTCAGCAGCTAGCGGGGGGTTGGGAAACCCAGTACTTC. The chain joins TRBV20-1 to TRBJ2-5, with 11 bases fitting TRBD2. Losses at the gene ends were 5 bases for V and 8 bases for J; bases not matched to a gene: 13. The CDR3 loop spans 15 amino acids. CDR1 and CDR2 from the germline V gene are DFQATT and SNEGSKA (reference sequence).

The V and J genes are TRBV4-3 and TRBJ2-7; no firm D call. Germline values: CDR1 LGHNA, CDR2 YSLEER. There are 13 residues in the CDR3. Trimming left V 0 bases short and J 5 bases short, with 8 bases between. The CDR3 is CASSQDLLNEQYF. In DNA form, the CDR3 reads TGCGCCAGCAGCCAAGATCTATTGAACGAGCAGTACTTC.

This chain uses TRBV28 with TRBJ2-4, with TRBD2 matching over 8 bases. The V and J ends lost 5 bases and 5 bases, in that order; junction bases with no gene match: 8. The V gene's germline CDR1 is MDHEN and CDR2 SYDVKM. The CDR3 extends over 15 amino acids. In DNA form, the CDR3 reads TGTGCCAGCAGTCGAATAGCGGGGATACAAAACATTCAGTACTTC. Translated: CASSRIAGIQNIQYF.

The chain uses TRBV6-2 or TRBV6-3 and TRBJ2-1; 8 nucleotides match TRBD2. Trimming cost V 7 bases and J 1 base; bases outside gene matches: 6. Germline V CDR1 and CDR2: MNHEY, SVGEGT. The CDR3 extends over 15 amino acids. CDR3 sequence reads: CASNARLASYNEQFF. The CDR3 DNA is TGTGCCAGCAACGCCCGACTAGCGTCCTACAATGAGCAGTTCTTC.

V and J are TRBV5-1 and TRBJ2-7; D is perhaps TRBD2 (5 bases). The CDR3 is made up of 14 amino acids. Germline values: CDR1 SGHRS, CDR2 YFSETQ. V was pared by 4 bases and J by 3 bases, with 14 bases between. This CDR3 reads CASSPPGSSYEQYF. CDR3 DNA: TGCGCCAGCAGCCCGCCGGGAAGTAGCTACGAGCAGTACTTC.

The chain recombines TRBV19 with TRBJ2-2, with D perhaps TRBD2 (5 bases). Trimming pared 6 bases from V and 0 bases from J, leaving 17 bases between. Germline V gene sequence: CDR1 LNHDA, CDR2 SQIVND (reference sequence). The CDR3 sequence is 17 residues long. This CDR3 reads CASSKRRTLANTGELFF. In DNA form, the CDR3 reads TGTGCCAGTAGCAAGCGTCGGACTTTAGCGAACACCGGGGAGCTGTTTTTT.

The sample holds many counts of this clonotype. CDR3 protein: CASSFLGTLEAFF. For the CDR3, the DNA is TGTGCCAGCAGCTTTCTCGGGACCCTTGAAGCTTTCTTT. The chain has TRBV7-2 and TRBJ1-1; perhaps TRBD1 as D (5 bases). This CDR3 contains 13 residues. The V gene's germline CDR1 is SGHTA and CDR2 FQGNSA. With 3 bases removed from V and 7 bases from J, the gap between germline ends came to 12 bases.

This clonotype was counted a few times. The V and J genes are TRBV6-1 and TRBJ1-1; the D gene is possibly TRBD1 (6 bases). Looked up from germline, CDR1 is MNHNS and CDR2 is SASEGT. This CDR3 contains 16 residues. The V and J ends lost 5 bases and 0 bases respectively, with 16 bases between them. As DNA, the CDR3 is TGTGCCAGCAGTCCCCTCCCGACAGGCATGAACACTGAAGCTTTCTTT. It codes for CASSPLPTGMNTEAFF.

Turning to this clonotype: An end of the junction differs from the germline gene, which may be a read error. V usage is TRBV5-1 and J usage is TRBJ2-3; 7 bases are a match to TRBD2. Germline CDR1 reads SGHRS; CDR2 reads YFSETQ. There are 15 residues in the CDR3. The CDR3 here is CASSSLATRTDTQYF. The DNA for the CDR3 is TGTGCCAGCAGCTCACTAGCGACCCGCACAGATACGCAGTATTTT.

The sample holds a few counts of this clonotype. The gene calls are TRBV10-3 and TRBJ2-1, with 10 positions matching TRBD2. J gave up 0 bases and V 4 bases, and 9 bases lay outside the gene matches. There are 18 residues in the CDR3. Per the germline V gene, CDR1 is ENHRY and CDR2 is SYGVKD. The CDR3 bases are TGTGCCATCAGTGGTCCTAGCGGGGGCCAGAGCTCCTACAATGAGCAGTTCTTC. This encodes CAISGPSGGQSSYNEQFF.

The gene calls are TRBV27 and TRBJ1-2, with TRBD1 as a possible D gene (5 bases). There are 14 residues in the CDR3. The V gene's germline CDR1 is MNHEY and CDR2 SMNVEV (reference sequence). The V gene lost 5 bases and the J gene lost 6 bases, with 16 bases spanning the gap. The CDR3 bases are TGTGCCAGCAGTCACACCAGGGTAGGGGATGGCTACACCTTC. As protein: CASSHTRVGDGYTF.

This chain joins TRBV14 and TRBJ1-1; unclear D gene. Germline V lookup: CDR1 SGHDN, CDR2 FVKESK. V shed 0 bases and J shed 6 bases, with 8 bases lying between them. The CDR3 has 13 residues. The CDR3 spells CASSQESIAEAFF. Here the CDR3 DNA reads TGTGCCAGCAGCCAAGAAAGTATAGCTGAAGCTTTCTTT.

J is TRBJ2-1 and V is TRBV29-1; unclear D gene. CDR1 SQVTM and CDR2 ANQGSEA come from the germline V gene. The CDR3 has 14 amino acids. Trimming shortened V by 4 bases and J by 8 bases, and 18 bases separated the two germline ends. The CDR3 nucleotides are TGCAGCGTTGCCCGTTCTGGAAGGATAGATGAGCAGTTCTTC. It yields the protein CSVARSGRIDEQFF.

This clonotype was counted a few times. In DNA, the CDR3 is TGCGCCAGCAGCGCCTCGGAAAAACTGTTTTTT. Amino acids: CASSASEKLFF. V is TRBV4-1 and J is TRBJ1-4; D is ambiguous. With 5 bases removed from V and 8 bases from J, the gap between germline ends came to 6 bases. CDR3 size: 11 residues. CDR1 is MGHRA, CDR2 YSYEKL, per germline.

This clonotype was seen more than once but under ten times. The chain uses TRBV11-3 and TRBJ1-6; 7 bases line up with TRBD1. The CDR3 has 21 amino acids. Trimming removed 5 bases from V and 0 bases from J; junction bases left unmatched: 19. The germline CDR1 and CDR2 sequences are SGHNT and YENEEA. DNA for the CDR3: TGTGCCAGCAGCCTCAGGGGACCGGGACAGCCTTTAAGCTCCTATAATTCACCCCTCCACTTT. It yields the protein CASSLRGPGQPLSSYNSPLHF.

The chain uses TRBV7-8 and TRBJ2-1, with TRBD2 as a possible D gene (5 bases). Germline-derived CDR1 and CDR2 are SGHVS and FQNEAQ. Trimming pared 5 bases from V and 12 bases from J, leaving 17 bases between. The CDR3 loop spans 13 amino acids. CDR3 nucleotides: TGTGCCAGCAGCCAGAGGGTGCAAGGTGGGCAGTTCTTC. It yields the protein CASSQRVQGGQFF.

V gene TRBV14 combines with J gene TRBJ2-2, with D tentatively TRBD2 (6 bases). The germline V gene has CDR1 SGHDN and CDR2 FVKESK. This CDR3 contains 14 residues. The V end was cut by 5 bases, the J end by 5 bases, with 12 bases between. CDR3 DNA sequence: TGTGCCAGCAGCTTCACCGGAGGGACCGGGGAGCTGTTTTTT. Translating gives CASSFTGGTGELFF.

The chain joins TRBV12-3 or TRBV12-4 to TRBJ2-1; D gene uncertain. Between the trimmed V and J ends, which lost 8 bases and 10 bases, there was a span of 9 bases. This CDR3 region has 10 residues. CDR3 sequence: CASGTMEQFF. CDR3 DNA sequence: TGTGCCAGCGGTACTATGGAGCAGTTCTTC.